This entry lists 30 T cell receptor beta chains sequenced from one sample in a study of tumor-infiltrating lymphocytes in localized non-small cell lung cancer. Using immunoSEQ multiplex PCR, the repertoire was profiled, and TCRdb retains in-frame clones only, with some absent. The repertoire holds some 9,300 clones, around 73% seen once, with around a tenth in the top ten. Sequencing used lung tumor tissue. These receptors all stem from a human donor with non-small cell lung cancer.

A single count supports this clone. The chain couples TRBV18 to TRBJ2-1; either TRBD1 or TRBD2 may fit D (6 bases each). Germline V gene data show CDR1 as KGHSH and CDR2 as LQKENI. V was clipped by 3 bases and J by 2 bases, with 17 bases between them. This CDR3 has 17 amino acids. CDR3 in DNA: TGTGCCAGCTCACCTCTGCCAGGGGAGGCCCCCTACAATGAGCAGTTCTTC. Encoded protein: CASSPLPGEAPYNEQFF. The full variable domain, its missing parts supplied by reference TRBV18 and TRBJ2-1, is NAGVMQNPRHLVRRRGQEARLRCSPMKGHSHVYWYRQLPEEGLKFMVYLQKENIIDESGMPKERFSAEFPKEGPSILRIQQVVRGDSAAYFCASSPLPGEAPYNEQFFGPGTRLTVL.

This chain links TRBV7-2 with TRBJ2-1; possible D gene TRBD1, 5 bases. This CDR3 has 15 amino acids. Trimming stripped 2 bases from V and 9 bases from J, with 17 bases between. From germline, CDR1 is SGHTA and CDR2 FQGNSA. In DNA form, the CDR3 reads TGTGCCAGCAGCTTATTTTCAATAGGGGCTAGTGAGCAGTTCTTC. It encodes CASSLFSIGASEQFF.

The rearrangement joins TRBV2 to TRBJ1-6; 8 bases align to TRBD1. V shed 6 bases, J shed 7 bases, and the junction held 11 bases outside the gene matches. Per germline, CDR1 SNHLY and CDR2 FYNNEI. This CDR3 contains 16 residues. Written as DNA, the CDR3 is TGTGCCAGCAGGTCCCTCGGAACAGGGGGAAATTCACCCCTCCACTTT. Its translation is CASRSLGTGGNSPLHF.

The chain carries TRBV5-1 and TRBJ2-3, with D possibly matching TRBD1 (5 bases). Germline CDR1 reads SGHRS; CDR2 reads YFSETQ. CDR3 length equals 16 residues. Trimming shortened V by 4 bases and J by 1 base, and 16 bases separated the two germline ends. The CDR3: CASSPPQGKGTDTQYF. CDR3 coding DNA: TGCGCCAGCAGCCCGCCGCAGGGTAAAGGCACAGATACGCAGTATTTT. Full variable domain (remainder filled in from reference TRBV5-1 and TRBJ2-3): KAGVTQTPRYLIKTRGQQVTLSCSPISGHRSVSWYQQTPGQGLQFLFEYFSETQRNKGNFPGRFSGRQFSNSRSEMNVSTLELGDSALYLCASSPPQGKGTDTQYFGPGTRLTVL.

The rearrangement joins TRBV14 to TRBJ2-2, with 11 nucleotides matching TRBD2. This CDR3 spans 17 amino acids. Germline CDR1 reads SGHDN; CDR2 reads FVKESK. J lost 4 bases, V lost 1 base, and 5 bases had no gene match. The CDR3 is CASSQVLGTSGTGELFF. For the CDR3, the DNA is TGTGCCAGCAGCCAAGTCCTGGGGACTAGCGGCACCGGGGAGCTGTTTTTT.

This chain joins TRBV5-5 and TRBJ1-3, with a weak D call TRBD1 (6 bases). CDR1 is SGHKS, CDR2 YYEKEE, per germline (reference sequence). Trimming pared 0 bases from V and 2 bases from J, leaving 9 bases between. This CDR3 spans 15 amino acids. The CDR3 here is CASSLEGHAGNTIYF. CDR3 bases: TGTGCCAGCAGCTTGGAGGGACATGCTGGAAACACCATATATTTT. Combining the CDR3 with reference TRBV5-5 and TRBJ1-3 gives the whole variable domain DAGVTQSPTHLIKTRGQQVTLRCSPISGHKSVSWYQQVLGQGPQFIFQYYEKEERGRGNFPDRFSARQFPNYSSELNVNALLLGDSALYLCASSLEGHAGNTIYFGEGSWLTVV.

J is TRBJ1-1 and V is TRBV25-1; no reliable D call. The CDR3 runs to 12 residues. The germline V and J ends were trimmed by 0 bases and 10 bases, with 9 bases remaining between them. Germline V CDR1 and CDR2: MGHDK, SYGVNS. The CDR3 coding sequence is TGTGCCAGCAGTGAATATCTAACGGGAGCTTTCTTT. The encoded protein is CASSEYLTGAFF.

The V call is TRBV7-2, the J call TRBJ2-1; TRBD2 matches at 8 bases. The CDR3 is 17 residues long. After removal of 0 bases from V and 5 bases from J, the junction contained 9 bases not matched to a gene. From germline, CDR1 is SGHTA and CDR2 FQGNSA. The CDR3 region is CASSLAVYSGKDNEQFF. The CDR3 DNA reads TGTGCCAGCAGCTTAGCCGTTTATAGCGGGAAGGACAATGAGCAGTTCTTC.

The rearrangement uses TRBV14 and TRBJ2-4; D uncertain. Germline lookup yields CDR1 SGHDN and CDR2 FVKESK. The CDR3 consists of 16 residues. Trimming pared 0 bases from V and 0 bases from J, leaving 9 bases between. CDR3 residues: CASSQDTRRAKNIQYF. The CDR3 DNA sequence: TGTGCCAGCAGCCAAGATACCAGGCGAGCCAAAAACATTCAGTACTTC.

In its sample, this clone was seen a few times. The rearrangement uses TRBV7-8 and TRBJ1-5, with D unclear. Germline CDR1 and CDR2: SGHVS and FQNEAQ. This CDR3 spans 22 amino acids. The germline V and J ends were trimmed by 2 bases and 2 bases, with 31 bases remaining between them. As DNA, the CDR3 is TGTGCCAGCAGCTTAAGTGGGCCTGCGACGTGGTACGATGGGGTTGGCAATCAGCCCCAGCATTTT. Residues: CASSLSGPATWYDGVGNQPQHF.

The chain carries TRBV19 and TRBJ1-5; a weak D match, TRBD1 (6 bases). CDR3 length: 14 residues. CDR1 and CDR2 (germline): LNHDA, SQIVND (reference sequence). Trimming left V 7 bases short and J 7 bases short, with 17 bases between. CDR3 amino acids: CASTAGGRGQPQHF. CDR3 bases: TGTGCCAGTACCGCGGGGGGAAGGGGGCAGCCCCAGCATTTT.

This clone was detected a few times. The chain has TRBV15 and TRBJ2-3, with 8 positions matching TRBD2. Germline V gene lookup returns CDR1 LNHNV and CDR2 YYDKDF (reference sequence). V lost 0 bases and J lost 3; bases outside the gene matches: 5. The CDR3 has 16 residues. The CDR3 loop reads CATSRDTGGGTDTQYF. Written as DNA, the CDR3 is TGTGCCACCAGCAGAGACACGGGAGGGGGTACAGATACGCAGTATTTT.

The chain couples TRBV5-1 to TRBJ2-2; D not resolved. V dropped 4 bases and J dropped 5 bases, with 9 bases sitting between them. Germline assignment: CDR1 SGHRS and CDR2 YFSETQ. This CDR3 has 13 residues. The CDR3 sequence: CASSIGWTGELFF. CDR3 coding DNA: TGCGCCAGCAGCATAGGGTGGACCGGGGAGCTGTTTTTT.

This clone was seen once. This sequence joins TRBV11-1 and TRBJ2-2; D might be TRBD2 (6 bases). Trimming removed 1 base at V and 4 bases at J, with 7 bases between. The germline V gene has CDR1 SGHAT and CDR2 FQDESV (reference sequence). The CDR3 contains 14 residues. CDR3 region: CASSLVRGTGELFF. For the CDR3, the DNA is TGTGCCAGCAGCTTAGTGCGGGGCACCGGGGAGCTGTTTTTT.

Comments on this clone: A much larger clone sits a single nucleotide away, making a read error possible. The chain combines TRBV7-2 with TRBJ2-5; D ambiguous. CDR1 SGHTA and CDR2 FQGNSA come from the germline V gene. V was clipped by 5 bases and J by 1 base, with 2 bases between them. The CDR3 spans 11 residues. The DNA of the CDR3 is TGTGCCAGCAGCCCCCAAGAGACCCAGTACTTC. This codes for CASSPQETQYF.

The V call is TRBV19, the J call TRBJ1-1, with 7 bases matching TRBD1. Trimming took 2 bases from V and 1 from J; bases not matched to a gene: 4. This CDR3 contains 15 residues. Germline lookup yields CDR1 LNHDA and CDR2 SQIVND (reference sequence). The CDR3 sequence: CASSIRGRENTEAFF. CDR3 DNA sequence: TGTGCCAGTAGTATAAGGGGGCGGGAGAACACTGAAGCTTTCTTT. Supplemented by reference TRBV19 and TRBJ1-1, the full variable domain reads DGGITQSPKYLFRKEGQNVTLSCEQNLNHDAMYWYRQDPGQGLRLIYYSQIVNDFQKGDIAEGYSVSREKKESFPLTVTSAQKNPTAFYLCASSIRGRENTEAFFGQGTRLTVV.

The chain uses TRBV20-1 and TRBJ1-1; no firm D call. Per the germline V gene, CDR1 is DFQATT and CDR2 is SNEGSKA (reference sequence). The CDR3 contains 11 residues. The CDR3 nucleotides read TGCAGGGCGAAGTTGAACACTGAAGCTTTCTTT. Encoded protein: CRAKLNTEAFF.

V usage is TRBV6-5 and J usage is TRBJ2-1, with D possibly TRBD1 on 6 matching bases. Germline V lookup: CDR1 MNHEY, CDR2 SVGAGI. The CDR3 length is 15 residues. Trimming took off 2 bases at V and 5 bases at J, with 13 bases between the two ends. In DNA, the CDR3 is TGTGCCAGCAGTTACCCCAGGGGCGGCCACAATGAGCAGTTCTTC. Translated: CASSYPRGGHNEQFF.

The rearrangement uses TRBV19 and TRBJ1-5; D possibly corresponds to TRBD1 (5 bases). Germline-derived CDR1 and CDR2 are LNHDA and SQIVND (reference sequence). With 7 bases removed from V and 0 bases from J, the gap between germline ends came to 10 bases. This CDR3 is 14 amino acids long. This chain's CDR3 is CASKRGDSNQPQHF. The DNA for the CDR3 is TGTGCCAGTAAGAGAGGGGATAGCAATCAGCCCCAGCATTTT.

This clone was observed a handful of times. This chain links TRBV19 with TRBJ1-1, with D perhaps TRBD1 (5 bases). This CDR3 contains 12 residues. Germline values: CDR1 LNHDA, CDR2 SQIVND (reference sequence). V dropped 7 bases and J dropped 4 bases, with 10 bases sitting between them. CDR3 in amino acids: CASNQGTTEAFF. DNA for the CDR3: TGTGCCAGTAATCAGGGTACCACTGAAGCTTTCTTT. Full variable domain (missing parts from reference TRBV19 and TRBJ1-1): DGGITQSPKYLFRKEGQNVTLSCEQNLNHDAMYWYRQDPGQGLRLIYYSQIVNDFQKGDIAEGYSVSREKKESFPLTVTSAQKNPTAFYLCASNQGTTEAFFGQGTRLTVV.

CDR3 nucleotides: TGTGCCAGCTCACCACAAGGCCCCTACGAGCAGTACTTC. Protein: CASSPQGPYEQYF. This chain connects TRBV18 to TRBJ2-7; D gene unclear. Germline V gene data show CDR1 as KGHSH and CDR2 as LQKENI. The CDR3 length is 13 residues. Trimming cost V 1 base and J 2 bases, with 6 bases left between them.

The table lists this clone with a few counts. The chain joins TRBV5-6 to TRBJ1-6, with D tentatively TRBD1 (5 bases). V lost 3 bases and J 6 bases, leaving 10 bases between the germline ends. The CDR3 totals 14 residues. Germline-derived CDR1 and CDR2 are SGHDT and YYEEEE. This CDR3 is CASSWGVGNSPLHF. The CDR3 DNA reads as TGTGCCAGCAGCTGGGGGGTCGGTAATTCACCCCTCCACTTT.

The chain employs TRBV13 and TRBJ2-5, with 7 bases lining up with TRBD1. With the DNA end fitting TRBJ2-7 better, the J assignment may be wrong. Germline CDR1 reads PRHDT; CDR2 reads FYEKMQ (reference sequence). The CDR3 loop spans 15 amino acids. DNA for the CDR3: TGTGCCAGCAGCTTACCTTCAGGGGGTATCTACGAGCAGTACTTC. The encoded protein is CASSLPSGGIYEQYF.

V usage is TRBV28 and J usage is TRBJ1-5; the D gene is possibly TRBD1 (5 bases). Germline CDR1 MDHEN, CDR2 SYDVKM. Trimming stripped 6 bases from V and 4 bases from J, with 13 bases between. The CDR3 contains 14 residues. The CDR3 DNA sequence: TGTGCCAGCAGCCGCGGGACGGTGAATCAGCCCCAGCATTTT. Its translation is CASSRGTVNQPQHF.

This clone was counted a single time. The DNA for the CDR3 is TGTGCCAGCAGCTTGGCCGAGTTATCGTTCGGGAACACTGAAGCTTTCTTT. It yields the protein CASSLAELSFGNTEAFF. This chain joins TRBV5-6 and TRBJ1-1; D gene ambiguous. Germline CDR1 and CDR2: SGHDT and YYEEEE. This CDR3 contains 17 residues. V gave up 0 bases and J gave up 1 base, with 16 bases separating them. The complete variable domain, with remaining parts taken from reference TRBV5-6 and TRBJ1-1, reads DAGVTQSPTHLIKTRGQQVTLRCSPKSGHDTVSWYQQALGQGPQFIFQYYEEEERQRGNFPDRFSGHQFPNYSSELNVNALLLGDSALYLCASSLAELSFGNTEAFFGQGTRLTVV.

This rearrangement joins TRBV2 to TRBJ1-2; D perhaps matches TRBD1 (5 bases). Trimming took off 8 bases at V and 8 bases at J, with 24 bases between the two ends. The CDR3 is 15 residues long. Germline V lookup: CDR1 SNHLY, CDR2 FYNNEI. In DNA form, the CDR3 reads TGTGCCAGCGGTGGGCTGAGGGGATCGGGTGGAGGCTACACCTTC. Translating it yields CASGGLRGSGGGYTF.

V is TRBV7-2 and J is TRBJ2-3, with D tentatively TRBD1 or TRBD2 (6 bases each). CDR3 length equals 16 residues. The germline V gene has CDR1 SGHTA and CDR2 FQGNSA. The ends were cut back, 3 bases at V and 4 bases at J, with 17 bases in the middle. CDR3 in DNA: TGTGCCAGCAGCTTGTTGGGGGGCTTCCCCTCAGATACGCAGTATTTT. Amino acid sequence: CASSLLGGFPSDTQYF.

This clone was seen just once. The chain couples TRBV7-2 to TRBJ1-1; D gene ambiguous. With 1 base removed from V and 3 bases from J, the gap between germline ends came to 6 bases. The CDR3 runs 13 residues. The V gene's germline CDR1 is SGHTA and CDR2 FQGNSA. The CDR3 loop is CASSLDRDTEAFF. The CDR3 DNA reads TGTGCCAGCAGCTTAGACCGGGACACTGAAGCTTTCTTT. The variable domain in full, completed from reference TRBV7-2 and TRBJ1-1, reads GAGVSQSPSNKVTEKGKDVELRCDPISGHTALYWYRQSLGQGLEFLIYFQGNSAPDKSGLPSDRFSAERTGGSVSTLTIQRTQQEDSAVYLCASSLDRDTEAFFGQGTRLTVV.

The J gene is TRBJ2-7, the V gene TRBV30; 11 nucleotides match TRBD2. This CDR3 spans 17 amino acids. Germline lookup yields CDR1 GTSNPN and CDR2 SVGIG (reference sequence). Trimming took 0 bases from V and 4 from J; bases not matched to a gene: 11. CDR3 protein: CAWSVKDSGRAKYEQYF. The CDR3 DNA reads TGTGCCTGGAGTGTAAAAGATAGCGGGAGGGCCAAGTACGAGCAGTACTTC.

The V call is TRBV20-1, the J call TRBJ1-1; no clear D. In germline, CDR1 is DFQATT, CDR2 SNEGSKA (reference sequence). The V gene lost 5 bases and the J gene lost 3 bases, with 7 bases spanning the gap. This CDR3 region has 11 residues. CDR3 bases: TGCAGTGCTTTCCTTCACACTGAAGCTTTCTTT. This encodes CSAFLHTEAFF.